Shown below are 16 T cell receptor beta chains from a single sample sequenced in a study of blood T cell repertoires in COVID-19. Sequenced by immunoSEQ multiplex PCR; TCRdb stores in-frame clones only, minus some. The sample has tens of thousands of clones, roughly 82% seen once. Specimen: peripheral blood. The source is a human donor in a cohort sampled during active COVID-19.

The rearrangement uses TRBV4-2 and TRBJ2-1; no firm D call. Germline V gives CDR1 LGHNA, CDR2 YNFKEQ. This CDR3 is 15 amino acids long. The germline V and J ends were trimmed by 0 bases and 4 bases, with 10 bases remaining between them. The CDR3 loop reads CASSQEPSRYNEQFF. CDR3 bases: TGTGCCAGCAGCCAAGAGCCGTCTAGGTACAATGAGCAGTTCTTC.

The chain has TRBV30 and TRBJ1-2, with D maybe TRBD1 (5 bases). CDR1 is GTSNPN and CDR2 is SVGIG in the germline V gene (reference sequence). The CDR3 runs 14 residues. The V end lost 0 bases, the J end lost 3 bases, and 11 bases lay between the germline ends. CDR3: CAWSVLGGDYGYTF. CDR3 DNA: TGTGCCTGGAGTGTACTTGGGGGGGACTATGGCTACACCTTC.

This chain joins TRBV27 and TRBJ1-1; D unclear. CDR3 size: 14 residues. Trimming pared 6 bases from V and 6 bases from J, leaving 17 bases between. Per the germline V gene, CDR1 is MNHEY and CDR2 is SMNVEV (reference sequence). Written as DNA, the CDR3 is TGTGCCAGCAGCCCTCGGGAAAGTGGGTCTGAAGCTTTCTTT. Amino acid sequence: CASSPRESGSEAFF.

The chain combines TRBV2 with TRBJ1-5, with 9 bases matching TRBD1. The CDR3 runs to 15 residues. V gave up 6 bases and J gave up 1 base; unmatched junction bases: 4. Germline V gene sequence: CDR1 SNHLY, CDR2 FYNNEI. The CDR3 nucleotides read TGTGCCAGCAGCCTACAGGGGGCAAGCAATCAGCCCCAGCATTTT. Protein: CASSLQGASNQPQHF.

Of note for this clone: Compared with germline, one end of the junction differs, possibly owing to a read error. V gene TRBV18 combines with J gene TRBJ1-5; 8 bases are a match to TRBD1. This CDR3 spans 16 amino acids. Germline CDR1 reads KGHSH; CDR2 reads LQKENI. CDR3 coding DNA: TGTGCCAGCTCGCCACGACAGGGGTCGGGCAATCAGCCCCAGCATTTT. This encodes CASSPRQGSGNQPQHF.

This rearrangement joins TRBV6-5 to TRBJ1-5; a weak D match, TRBD1 (5 bases). The CDR3 consists of 15 residues. Germline V gives CDR1 MNHEY, CDR2 SVGAGI. Between the trimmed V and J ends, which lost 7 bases and 4 bases, there was a span of 17 bases. This CDR3 reads CASISRERGNQPQHF. The CDR3 bases are TGTGCCAGCATTTCCAGGGAAAGGGGAAATCAGCCCCAGCATTTT.

This clone was seen a few times. The chain couples TRBV12-5 to TRBJ2-7; possible D gene TRBD1, 5 bases. Germline assignment: CDR1 LGHNT and CDR2 FRNRAP. The CDR3 loop spans 14 amino acids. Deletions cut 7 bases from V and 3 bases from J, with 16 bases between. CDR3 in amino acids: CASALRGSGYEQYF. The CDR3 nucleotides are TGTGCTAGTGCCCTTAGGGGCAGTGGCTACGAGCAGTACTTC.

The V call is TRBV14, the J call TRBJ1-1; 8 bases align to TRBD1. Trimming removed 4 bases from V and 6 bases from J; junction bases left unmatched: 7. This CDR3 has 14 amino acids. Per the germline V gene, CDR1 is SGHDN and CDR2 is FVKESK. The CDR3 nucleotides read TGTGCCAGCAGCCGTAACAGGGGGAGACCTGAAGCTTTCTTT. Amino acids: CASSRNRGRPEAFF.

The chain joins TRBV18 to TRBJ2-7; 7 bases match TRBD1. The CDR3 consists of 15 residues. The V and J ends lost 3 bases and 0 bases, in that order; junction bases with no gene match: 5. Germline V gene data show CDR1 as KGHSH and CDR2 as LQKENI. The CDR3 sequence is CASSPGQPSSYEQYF. The CDR3 DNA follows: TGTGCCAGCTCACCGGGACAGCCGAGCTCCTACGAGCAGTACTTC.

This clone has just one count. The chain has TRBV28 and TRBJ1-2; D not resolved. The CDR3 extends over 13 amino acids. Germline V gene lookup returns CDR1 MDHEN and CDR2 SYDVKM. V was shortened by 7 bases and J by 6 bases, with 15 bases between the two germline ends. CDR3 loop: CASTPPVYNGYTF. The CDR3 bases are TGTGCCAGCACCCCCCCGGTTTATAATGGCTACACCTTC.

The J gene is TRBJ2-2, the V gene TRBV19; 11 positions agree with TRBD1. Germline V gives CDR1 LNHDA, CDR2 SQIVND (reference sequence). Germline trimming cut 7 bases from V and 4 bases from J; bases unmatched to any gene: 8. This CDR3 has 16 residues. CDR3 DNA sequence: TGTGCCAGTACCATCCCCGGGACAGGGGGCACCGGGGAGCTGTTTTTT. It translates to CASTIPGTGGTGELFF.

The rearrangement joins TRBV25-1 to TRBJ2-2, with 9 bases lining up with TRBD2. J was trimmed by 6 bases and V by 6 bases; bases with no gene match: 8. In germline, CDR1 is MGHDK, CDR2 SYGVNS. The CDR3 contains 15 residues. CDR3 region: CASRMSGGSAGELFF. In DNA form, the CDR3 reads TGTGCCAGCAGGATGAGCGGGGGGTCAGCCGGGGAGCTGTTTTTT.

The chain couples TRBV10-3 to TRBJ2-7, with 12 bases aligning to TRBD1. CDR3 length: 14 amino acids. Per the germline V gene, CDR1 is ENHRY and CDR2 is SYGVKD. Unmatched junction bases numbered 8, after V lost 9 bases and J lost 5 bases. The CDR3 region has the DNA TGTGCCATTTCACCGGGACAGGGGGCTCACGAGCAGTACTTC. It encodes CAISPGQGAHEQYF.

This chain links TRBV27 with TRBJ2-3; 8 nucleotides agree with TRBD1. CDR1 and CDR2 (germline): MNHEY, SMNVEV (reference sequence). Unmatched junction bases numbered 9, after V lost 4 bases and J lost 6 bases. There are 15 residues in the CDR3. The CDR3 protein is CASSSDRALFDTQYF. CDR3 nucleotide sequence: TGTGCCAGCAGTTCGGACAGGGCCCTTTTCGATACGCAGTATTTT.

This clone appeared once. The chain employs TRBV5-1 and TRBJ2-2; 7 positions agree with TRBD1. The CDR3 is 15 residues long. V shed 0 bases, J shed 1 base, and the junction held 0 bases outside the gene matches. CDR1 and CDR2 (germline): SGHRS, YFSETQ. The CDR3 loop reads CASSLGQGNTGELFF. DNA for the CDR3: TGCGCCAGCAGCTTGGGACAGGGGAACACCGGGGAGCTGTTTTTT.

The genes are TRBV3-1 (or the pseudogene TRBV3-2) and TRBJ2-3, with D tentatively TRBD1 (6 bases). CDR3 length: 14 amino acids. CDR1 LGHDT and CDR2 YNNKEL come from the germline V gene (reference sequence). V was trimmed by 1 base and J by 2 bases, leaving 7 bases between them. The CDR3 DNA reads as TGTGCCAGCAGCCAAGGGACAGCCACAGATACGCAGTATTTT. Residues: CASSQGTATDTQYF.